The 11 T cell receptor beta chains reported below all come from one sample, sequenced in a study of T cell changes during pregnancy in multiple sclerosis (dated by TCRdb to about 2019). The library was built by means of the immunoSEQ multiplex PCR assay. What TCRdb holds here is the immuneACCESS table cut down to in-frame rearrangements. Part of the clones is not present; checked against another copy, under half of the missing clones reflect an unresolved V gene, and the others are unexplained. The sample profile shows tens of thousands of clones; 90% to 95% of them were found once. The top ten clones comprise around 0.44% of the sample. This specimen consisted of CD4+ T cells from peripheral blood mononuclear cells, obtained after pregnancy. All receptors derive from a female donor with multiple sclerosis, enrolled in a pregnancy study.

The DNA for the CDR3 is TGTGCCAGTAGTCCTAGCGGCCCCCCAGATACGCAGTATTTT. Translating gives CASSPSGPPDTQYF. The rearrangement uses TRBV19 and TRBJ2-3, with 7 bases lining up with TRBD2. V was clipped by 5 bases and J by 4 bases; unmatched bases: 6. The germline gives CDR1 LNHDA, CDR2 SQIVND (reference sequence). The CDR3 consists of 14 residues. The full variable domain, rest sourced from reference TRBV19 and TRBJ2-3, is DGGITQSPKYLFRKEGQNVTLSCEQNLNHDAMYWYRQDPGQGLRLIYYSQIVNDFQKGDIAEGYSVSREKKESFPLTVTSAQKNPTAFYLCASSPSGPPDTQYFGPGTRLTVL.

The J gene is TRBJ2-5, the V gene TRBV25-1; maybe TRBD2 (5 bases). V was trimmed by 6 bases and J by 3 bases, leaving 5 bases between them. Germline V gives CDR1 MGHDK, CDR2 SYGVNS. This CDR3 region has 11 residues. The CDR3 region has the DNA TGTGCCAGCAGGACTAAAGAGACCCAGTACTTC. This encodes CASRTKETQYF. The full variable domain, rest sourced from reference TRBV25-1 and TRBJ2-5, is EADIYQTPRYLVIGTGKKITLECSQTMGHDKMYWYQQDPGMELHLIHYSYGVNSTEKGDLSSESTVSRIRTEHFPLTLESARPSHTSQYLCASRTKETQYFGPGTRLLVL.

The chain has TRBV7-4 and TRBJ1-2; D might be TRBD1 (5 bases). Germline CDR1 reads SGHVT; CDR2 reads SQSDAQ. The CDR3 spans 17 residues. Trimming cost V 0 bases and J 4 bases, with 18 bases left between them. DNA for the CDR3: TGTGCCAGCAGCTTAGCGCTAATGGCAGATACAGGCTATGGCTACACCTTC. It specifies CASSLALMADTGYGYTF.

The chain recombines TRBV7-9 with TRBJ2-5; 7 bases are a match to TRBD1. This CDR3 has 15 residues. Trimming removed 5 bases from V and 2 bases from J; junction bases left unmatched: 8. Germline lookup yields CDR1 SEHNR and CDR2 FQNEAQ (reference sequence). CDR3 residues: CASSVLGQAQETQYF. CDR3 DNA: TGTGCCAGCAGCGTATTAGGACAGGCTCAAGAGACCCAGTACTTC.

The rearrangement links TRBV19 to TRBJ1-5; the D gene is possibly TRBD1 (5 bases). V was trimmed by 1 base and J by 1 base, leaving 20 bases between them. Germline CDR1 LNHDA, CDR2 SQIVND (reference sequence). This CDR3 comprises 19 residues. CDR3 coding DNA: TGTGCCAGTAGTATAGCGGACATCTTGTCTTCTGTAAGCAATCAGCCCCAGCATTTT. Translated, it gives CASSIADILSSVSNQPQHF.

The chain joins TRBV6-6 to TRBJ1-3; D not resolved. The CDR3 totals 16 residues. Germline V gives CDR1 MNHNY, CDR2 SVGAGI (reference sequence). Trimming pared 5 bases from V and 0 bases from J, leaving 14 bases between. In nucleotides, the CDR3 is TGTGCCAGCAGTAGGAGGTCGGCTGGCTCTGGAAACACCATATATTTT. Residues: CASSRRSAGSGNTIYF.

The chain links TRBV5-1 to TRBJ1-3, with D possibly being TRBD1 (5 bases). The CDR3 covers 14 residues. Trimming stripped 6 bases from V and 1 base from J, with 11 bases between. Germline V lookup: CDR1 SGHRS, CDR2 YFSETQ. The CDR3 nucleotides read TGCGCCAGCACCTCCGGGGGATCTGGAAACACCATATATTTT. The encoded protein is CASTSGGSGNTIYF. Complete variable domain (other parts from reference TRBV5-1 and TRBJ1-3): KAGVTQTPRYLIKTRGQQVTLSCSPISGHRSVSWYQQTPGQGLQFLFEYFSETQRNKGNFPGRFSGRQFSNSRSEMNVSTLELGDSALYLCASTSGGSGNTIYFGEGSWLTVV.

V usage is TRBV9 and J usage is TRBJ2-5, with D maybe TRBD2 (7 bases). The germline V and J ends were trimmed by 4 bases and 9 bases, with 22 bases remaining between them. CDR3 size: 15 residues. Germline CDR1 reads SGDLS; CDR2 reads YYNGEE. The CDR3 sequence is CASSQGGGGGTAQYF. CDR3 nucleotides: TGTGCCAGCAGCCAGGGCGGGGGCGGGGGCACGGCCCAGTACTTC.

CDR3 sequence: CASSLGDREGEKLFF. In DNA, the CDR3 is TGCGCCAGCAGCTTGGGGGACAGGGAAGGGGAAAAACTGTTTTTT. The chain is built from TRBV5-1 and TRBJ1-4; 9 bases are a match to TRBD1. The J segment lost 8 bases and the V segment lost 0 bases, leaving 5 bases of the junction unmatched. CDR1 is SGHRS, CDR2 YFSETQ, per germline. The CDR3 runs 15 residues.

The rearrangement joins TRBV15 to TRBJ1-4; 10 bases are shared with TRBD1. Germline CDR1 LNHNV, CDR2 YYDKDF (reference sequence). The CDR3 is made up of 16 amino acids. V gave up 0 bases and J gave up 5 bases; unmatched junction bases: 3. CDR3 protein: CATSRDRDRGNEKLFF. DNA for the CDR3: TGTGCCACCAGCAGAGATCGGGACAGGGGAAATGAAAAACTGTTTTTT.

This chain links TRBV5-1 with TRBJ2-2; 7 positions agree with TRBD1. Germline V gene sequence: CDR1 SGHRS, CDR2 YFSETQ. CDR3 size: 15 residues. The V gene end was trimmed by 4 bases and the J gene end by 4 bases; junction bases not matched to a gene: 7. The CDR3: CASSPRQGFTGELFF. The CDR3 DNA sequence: TGCGCCAGCAGCCCCCGACAGGGCTTCACCGGGGAGCTGTTTTTT.